The T cell receptor (beta chain) described here comes from a study of blood T cell repertoires in COVID-19. Study-wide context: Acute and convalescent COVID-19 specimens originated in the United States, Italy and Spain.

Seattle researchers signed up patients amid active infection and tracked them longitudinally. This CDR3 has 13 amino acids. V lost 5 bases to trimming and J lost 3 bases, with 10 bases between them. Germline CDR1 and CDR2: SGHVS and FQNEAQ. The protocol was immunoSEQ multiplex PCR, while the TCRdb copy is restricted to in-frame clones and leaves out a portion. The sample lists roughly 240,000 clones, 65% to 90% occurring once. This clonotype was sampled from a man aged 45-65 years with COVID-19, enrolled during active disease. The V and J genes are TRBV7-8 and TRBJ1-2, with D perhaps matching TRBD1 (5 bases). The sequencing input was peripheral blood. The CDR3 reads CASSLRVDYGYTF. In nucleotides, the CDR3 is TGTGCCAGCAGCCTCAGGGTCGACTATGGCTACACCTTC.